The clone carrying this T cell receptor beta chain has a handful of counts. What it binds is not known. No infections or other immune events were documented during collection. The table came from immunoSEQ multiplex PCR; TCRdb's copy has only in-frame clones and leaves some out. The sample carries about 94,000 clones, nearly 90% recorded once. The data were obtained in a study of identifying expanded T cells in peripheral blood. Study-wide points: About 1.3 clones differed between technical replicates, versus about 17 and 20 over time. Two-week clone count variance significantly increased as total template count grew.

Germline V CDR1 and CDR2: SGHRS, YFSETQ. The CDR3 length is 16 residues. The V segment lost 4 bases and the J segment 7 bases; nucleotides outside the gene matches: 16. The chain links TRBV5-1 to TRBJ1-2, with 7 positions matching TRBD1. The sample taken for sequencing was blood. This receptor was obtained from a person aged 18 to 69 in good health. The chain's CDR3 is CASSDSAGTATGGYTF. DNA for the CDR3: TGCGCCAGCAGCGATTCCGCCGGGACAGCCACCGGTGGCTACACCTTC. The variable domain in full, completed from reference TRBV5-1 and TRBJ1-2, reads KAGVTQTPRYLIKTRGQQVTLSCSPISGHRSVSWYQQTPGQGLQFLFEYFSETQRNKGNFPGRFSGRQFSNSRSEMNVSTLELGDSALYLCASSDSAGTATGGYTFGSGTRLTVV.